This T cell receptor (beta chain) was sequenced for a study of blood T cell repertoires in COVID-19. Study in general: Some COVID-19 samples were acute and others convalescent; all came from the United States, Italy and Spain. T cells, B-cell-depleted T cells, or PBMCs supplied cDNA or gDNA.

The V gene's germline CDR1 is MGHDK and CDR2 SYGVNS. Germline trimming cut 3 bases from V and 4 bases from J; bases unmatched to any gene: 4. CDR3 length: 15 residues. In the original workflow: Estimates of nucleated cell counts were drawn from the amplification of reference gene primers. Measured with immunoSEQ multiplex PCR; TCRdb has only the in-frame clones, and not every one. V, J and clone size were drawn from that table, and D and trimming were deduced from the DNA. There are about 50,000 clones in the sample; 80% to 95% occur only once, and around 4.6% lies in the top ten. The source material was peripheral blood. This TCR came from a man aged 50 to 60 with active COVID-19. The rearrangement joins TRBV25-1 to TRBJ2-7, with 12 bases identical to TRBD2. The DNA for the CDR3 is TGTGCCAGCAGTGACCCCGGGACTAGCGGGTACGAGCAGTACTTC. Translation gives CASSDPGTSGYEQYF.